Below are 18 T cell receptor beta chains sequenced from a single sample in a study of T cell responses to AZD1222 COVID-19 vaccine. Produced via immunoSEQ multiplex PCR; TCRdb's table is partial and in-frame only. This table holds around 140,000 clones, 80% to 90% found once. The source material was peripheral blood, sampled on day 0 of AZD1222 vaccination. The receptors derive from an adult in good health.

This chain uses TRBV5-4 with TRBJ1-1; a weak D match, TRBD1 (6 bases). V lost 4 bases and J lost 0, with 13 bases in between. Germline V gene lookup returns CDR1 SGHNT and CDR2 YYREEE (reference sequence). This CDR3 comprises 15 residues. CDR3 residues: CASSQGQYMNTEAFF. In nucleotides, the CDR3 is TGTGCCAGCAGCCAAGGACAGTACATGAACACTGAAGCTTTCTTT.

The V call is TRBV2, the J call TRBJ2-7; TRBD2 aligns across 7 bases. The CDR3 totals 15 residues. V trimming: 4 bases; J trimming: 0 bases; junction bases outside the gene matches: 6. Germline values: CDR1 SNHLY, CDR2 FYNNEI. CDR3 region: CASSASSGSSYEQYF. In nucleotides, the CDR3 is TGTGCCAGCAGTGCTTCTAGCGGAAGCTCCTACGAGCAGTACTTC.

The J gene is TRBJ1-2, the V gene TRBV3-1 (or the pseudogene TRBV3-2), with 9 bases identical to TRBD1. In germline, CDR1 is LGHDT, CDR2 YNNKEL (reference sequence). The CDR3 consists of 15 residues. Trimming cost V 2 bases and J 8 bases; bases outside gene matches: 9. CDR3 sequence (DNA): TGTGCCAGCAGCCAAACCGGGACAGGGAACTGGGGCTACACCTTC. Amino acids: CASSQTGTGNWGYTF.

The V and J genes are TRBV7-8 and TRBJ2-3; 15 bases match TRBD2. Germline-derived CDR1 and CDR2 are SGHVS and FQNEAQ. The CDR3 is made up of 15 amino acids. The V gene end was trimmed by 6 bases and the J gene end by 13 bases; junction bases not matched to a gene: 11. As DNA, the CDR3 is TGTGCCAGCAGTTCGGGACTAGCGGGAGGTGGGAGGGAGTATTTT. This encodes CASSSGLAGGGREYF.

CDR3 bases: TGTGCCAGCAAGACCTCTCCCGGGGAGCTGTTTTTT. It is translated as CASKTSPGELFF. J is TRBJ2-2 and V is TRBV3-1 (or the pseudogene TRBV3-2); D gene unclear. V lost 7 bases and J lost 6, with 9 bases in between. This CDR3 region has 12 residues. CDR1 and CDR2 from the germline V gene are LGHDT and YNNKEL (reference sequence).

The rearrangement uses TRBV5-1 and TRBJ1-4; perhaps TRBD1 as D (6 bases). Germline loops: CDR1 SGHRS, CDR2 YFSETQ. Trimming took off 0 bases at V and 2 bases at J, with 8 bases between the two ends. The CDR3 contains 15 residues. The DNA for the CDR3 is TGCGCCAGCAGCTTGGAGGGGGGGACTAATGAAAAACTGTTTTTT. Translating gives CASSLEGGTNEKLFF. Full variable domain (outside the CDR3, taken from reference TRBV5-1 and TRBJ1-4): KAGVTQTPRYLIKTRGQQVTLSCSPISGHRSVSWYQQTPGQGLQFLFEYFSETQRNKGNFPGRFSGRQFSNSRSEMNVSTLELGDSALYLCASSLEGGTNEKLFFGSGTQLSVL.

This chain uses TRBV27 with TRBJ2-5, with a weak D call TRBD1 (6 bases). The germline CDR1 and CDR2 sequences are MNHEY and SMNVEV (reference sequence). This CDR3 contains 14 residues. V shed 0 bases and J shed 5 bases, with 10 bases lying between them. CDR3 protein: CASSLSGAFETQYF. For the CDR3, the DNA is TGTGCCAGCAGTTTATCGGGGGCGTTTGAGACCCAGTACTTC.

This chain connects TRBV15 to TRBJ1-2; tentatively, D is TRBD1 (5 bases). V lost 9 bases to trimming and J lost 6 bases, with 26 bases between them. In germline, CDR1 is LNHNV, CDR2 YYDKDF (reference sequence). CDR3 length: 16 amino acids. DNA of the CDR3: TGTGCCACTACCCGGGGGGGTGGGTCGCAGGGACATGGCTACACCTTC. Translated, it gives CATTRGGGSQGHGYTF.

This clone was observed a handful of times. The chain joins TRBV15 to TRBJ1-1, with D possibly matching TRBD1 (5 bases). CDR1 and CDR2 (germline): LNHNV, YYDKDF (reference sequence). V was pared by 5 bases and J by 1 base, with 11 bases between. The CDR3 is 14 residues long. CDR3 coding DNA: TGTGCCACCAGCGGGGACTGGGGGAACACTGAAGCTTTCTTT. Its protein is CATSGDWGNTEAFF.

The CDR3 spells CSVEDFLTYNEQFF. The CDR3 DNA reads TGCAGCGTTGAAGACTTTTTAACCTACAATGAGCAGTTCTTC. This chain joins TRBV29-1 and TRBJ2-1, with D unresolved. The CDR3 contains 14 residues. V gave up 0 bases and J gave up 2 bases, with 8 bases separating them. Germline assignment: CDR1 SQVTM and CDR2 ANQGSEA.

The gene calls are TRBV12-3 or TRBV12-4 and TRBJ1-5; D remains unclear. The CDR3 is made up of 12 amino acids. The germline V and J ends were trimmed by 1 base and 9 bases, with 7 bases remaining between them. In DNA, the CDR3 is TGTGCCAGCAGTTTAGGAGCGGGGCCCCAGCATTTT. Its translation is CASSLGAGPQHF.

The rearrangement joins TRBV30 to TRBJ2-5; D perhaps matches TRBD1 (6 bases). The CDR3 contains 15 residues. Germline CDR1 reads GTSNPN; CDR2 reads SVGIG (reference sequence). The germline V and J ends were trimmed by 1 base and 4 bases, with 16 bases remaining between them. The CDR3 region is CAWSGGLGVGETQYF. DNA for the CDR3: TGTGCCTGGAGTGGGGGGCTAGGGGTGGGAGAGACCCAGTACTTC. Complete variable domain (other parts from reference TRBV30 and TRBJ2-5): SQTIHQWPATLVQPVGSPLSLECTVEGTSNPNLYWYRQAAGRGLQLLFYSVGIGQISSEVPQNLSASRPQDRQFILSSKKLLLSDSGFYLCAWSGGLGVGETQYFGPGTRLLVL.

The CDR3 here is CASSPGLYNEQFF. DNA for the CDR3: TGTGCCAGCAGTCCGGGTCTATACAATGAGCAGTTCTTC. The chain is built from TRBV5-4 and TRBJ2-1, with D unclear. From germline, CDR1 is SGHNT and CDR2 YYREEE (reference sequence). Trimming took off 5 bases at V and 4 bases at J, with 10 bases between the two ends. The length of the CDR3 is 13 residues.

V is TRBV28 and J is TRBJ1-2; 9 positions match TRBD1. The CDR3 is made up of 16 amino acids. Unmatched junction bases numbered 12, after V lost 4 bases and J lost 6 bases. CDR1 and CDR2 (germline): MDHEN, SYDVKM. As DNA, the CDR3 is TGTGCCAGCAGTTCCCCGACTTACTGGGACAGGGATGGCTACACCTTC. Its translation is CASSSPTYWDRDGYTF.

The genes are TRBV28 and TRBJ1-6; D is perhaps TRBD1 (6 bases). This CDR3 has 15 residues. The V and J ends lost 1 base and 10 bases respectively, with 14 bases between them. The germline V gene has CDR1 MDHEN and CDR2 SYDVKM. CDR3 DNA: TGTGCCAGCAGTTTATCGTGGCAGGGGAACTCACCCCTCCACTTT. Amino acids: CASSLSWQGNSPLHF.

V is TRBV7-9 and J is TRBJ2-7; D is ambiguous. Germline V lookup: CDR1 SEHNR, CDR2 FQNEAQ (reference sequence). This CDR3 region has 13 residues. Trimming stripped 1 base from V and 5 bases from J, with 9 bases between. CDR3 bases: TGTGCCAGCAGCTTAGACAAAAGAGACGAGCAGTACTTC. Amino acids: CASSLDKRDEQYF. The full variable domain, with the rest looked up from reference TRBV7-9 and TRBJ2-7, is DTGVSQNPRHKITKRGQNVTFRCDPISEHNRLYWYRQTLGQGPEFLTYFQNEAQLEKSRLLSDRFSAERPKGSFSTLEIQRTEQGDSAMYLCASSLDKRDEQYFGPGTRLTVT.

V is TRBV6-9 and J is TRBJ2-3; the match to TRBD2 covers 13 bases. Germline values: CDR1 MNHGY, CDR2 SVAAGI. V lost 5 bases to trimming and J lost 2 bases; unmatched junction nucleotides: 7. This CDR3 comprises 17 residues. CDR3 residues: CASSTTTSGRATDTQYF. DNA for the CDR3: TGTGCCAGCAGTACTACCACTAGCGGGAGGGCCACAGATACGCAGTATTTT.

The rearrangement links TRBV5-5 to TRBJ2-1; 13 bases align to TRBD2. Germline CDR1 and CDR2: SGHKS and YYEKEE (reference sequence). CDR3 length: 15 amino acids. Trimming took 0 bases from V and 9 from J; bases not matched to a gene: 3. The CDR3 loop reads CASSLGGLAGIEQFF. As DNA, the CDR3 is TGTGCCAGCAGCTTGGGGGGACTAGCGGGGATTGAGCAGTTCTTC.